Presented here are 32 T cell receptor beta chains from one specimen sequenced in a study of coeliac disease. Libraries were prepared by immunoSEQ multiplex PCR; TCRdb keeps only in-frame clonotypes and omits some of them. Altogether some 2,500 clones are present, approximately 67% being singletons, with the ten largest covering 11% to 15%. The source material was lamina propria lymphocytes from the gut. These receptors were taken from an older woman with celiac disease on a gluten-free diet.

In its sample, this clone was seen a few times. The rearrangement joins TRBV2 to TRBJ1-3; TRBD1 might be the D (6 bases). CDR1 is SNHLY and CDR2 is FYNNEI in the germline V gene. V was cut by 3 bases and J by 1 base, with 13 bases left in between. This CDR3 has 16 amino acids. CDR3 sequence: CASSDSTGLSGNTIYF. CDR3 bases: TGTGCCAGCAGTGACTCTACAGGGTTGTCTGGAAACACCATATATTTT.

The chain uses TRBV4-1 and TRBJ1-2; no clear D. Per the germline V gene, CDR1 is MGHRA and CDR2 is YSYEKL. V shed 2 bases and J shed 5 bases, with 12 bases lying between them. The CDR3 totals 14 residues. The CDR3 region is CASSQSRSTYGYTF. The CDR3, as DNA: TGCGCCAGCAGCCAATCTAGGTCAACATATGGCTACACCTTC.

On this clone itself: The junction differs from germline at one of its ends, possibly a read error. Other DNA sequences of this sample code for an identical CDR3. The CDR3 DNA reads as TGCGCCAGCAGTTTGTCGGGGTTTGTGTACGAGCAGTACTTC. Amino acid sequence: CASSLSGFVYEQYF. The chain joins TRBV28 to TRBJ2-7; TRBD2 might be the D (5 bases). The CDR3 extends over 14 amino acids. Germline values: CDR1 MDHEN, CDR2 SYDVKM.

J is TRBJ1-1 and V is TRBV27; no definite D call. CDR3 length: 13 amino acids. Germline-derived CDR1 and CDR2 are MNHEY and SMNVEV (reference sequence). The V end lost 2 bases, the J end lost 3 bases, and 7 bases lay between the germline ends. The CDR3 is CASSLKPDTEAFF. The CDR3 region has the DNA TGTGCCAGCAGTTTAAAGCCCGACACTGAAGCTTTCTTT.

The chain combines TRBV11-3 with TRBJ2-5; 8 bases fit TRBD1. Losses at the gene ends were 1 base for V and 1 base for J; bases not matched to a gene: 5. This CDR3 contains 16 residues. CDR1 is SGHNT, CDR2 YENEEA, per germline. CDR3 sequence: CASSLGTGSFQETQYF. CDR3 sequence (DNA): TGTGCCAGCAGCTTAGGGACAGGGTCGTTCCAAGAGACCCAGTACTTC.

V gene TRBV9 combines with J gene TRBJ1-4; unclear D gene. The germline V and J ends were trimmed by 2 bases and 8 bases, with 10 bases remaining between them. The germline V gene has CDR1 SGDLS and CDR2 YYNGEE. The CDR3 totals 13 residues. The CDR3, as DNA: TGTGCCAGCAGCGTCAGTATCGGGGAAAAACTGTTTTTT. This gives the protein CASSVSIGEKLFF.

This chain links TRBV28 with TRBJ2-5, with a possible D match to TRBD2 (5 bases). The last part of the DNA fits TRBJ2-7 better; the J call may be wrong. Germline CDR1 and CDR2: MDHEN and SYDVKM. The CDR3 contains 14 residues. The DNA of the CDR3 is TGTGCCAGCAGTTTGTCGGGGTTTGTGTACGAGCAGTACTTC. It encodes CASSLSGFVYEQYF.

V usage is TRBV7-8 and J usage is TRBJ1-1; a possible D gene is TRBD1 (5 bases). The CDR3 consists of 15 residues. V lost 0 bases to trimming and J lost 1 base, with 9 bases between them. Germline V gives CDR1 SGHVS, CDR2 FQNEAQ. CDR3: CASSLAWTPNTEAFF. As DNA, the CDR3 is TGTGCCAGCAGCTTAGCGTGGACACCGAACACTGAAGCTTTCTTT.

V is TRBV2 and J is TRBJ1-2; D may be TRBD1 (5 bases). V shed 8 bases and J shed 2 bases, with 27 bases lying between them. The germline V gene encodes CDR1 SNHLY and CDR2 FYNNEI. The CDR3 has 18 amino acids. CDR3 sequence (DNA): TGTGCCAGCGCATCCCCCGGGGACCCCAGGGAGGGGAACTATGGCTACACCTTC. Encoded protein: CASASPGDPREGNYGYTF.

The rearrangement uses TRBV4-2 and TRBJ2-5; a possible D gene is TRBD2 (6 bases). Germline assignment: CDR1 LGHNA and CDR2 YNFKEQ. V shed 1 base and J shed 5 bases, with 26 bases lying between them. The CDR3 length is 19 residues. CDR3 region: CASSQVGAGSGILGETQYF. Written as DNA, the CDR3 is TGTGCCAGCAGCCAAGTTGGGGCGGGGAGCGGAATTCTAGGGGAGACCCAGTACTTC.

The V call is TRBV10-1, the J call TRBJ1-4; TRBD1 agrees at 8 bases. Trimming took 0 bases from V and 6 from J; bases not matched to a gene: 3. Germline values: CDR1 WNHNN, CDR2 SYGVQD (reference sequence). The CDR3 spans 15 residues. This CDR3 reads CASSESDRVDEKLFF. CDR3 DNA sequence: TGCGCCAGCAGTGAGTCGGACAGGGTAGATGAAAAACTGTTTTTT.

This clone came up a few times. This chain links TRBV6-5 with TRBJ2-7; D might be TRBD1 (5 bases). Looked up from germline, CDR1 is MNHEY and CDR2 is SVGAGI. CDR3 length: 14 amino acids. V lost 8 bases and J 3 bases, leaving 17 bases between the germline ends. The CDR3: CASGDSDSFYEQYF. In nucleotides, the CDR3 is TGTGCCAGCGGTGATTCTGACAGTTTCTACGAGCAGTACTTC.

Sample share makes this clone hyperexpanded. The sample holds other DNA sequences that translate to the same CDR3. The chain combines TRBV27 with TRBJ2-7, with 10 bases that match TRBD2. V was pared by 0 bases and J by 3 bases, with 2 bases of the junction left unmatched. In germline, CDR1 is MNHEY, CDR2 SMNVEV (reference sequence). The CDR3 contains 15 residues. The CDR3 region has the DNA TGTGCCAGCAGTTTATCGCTAGCGGGGGACTACGAGCAGTACTTC. It yields the protein CASSLSLAGDYEQYF.

This clone is termed hyperexpanded. CDR3 DNA sequence: TGTGCCAGTAGTCCAGACAGGGGGCGAGTAGGCACTGAAGCTTTCTTT. Translated: CASSPDRGRVGTEAFF. The V gene is TRBV19, the J gene TRBJ1-1, with TRBD1 identical over 10 bases. Trimming at V came to 5 bases and at J to 4 bases, leaving 10 bases not matched to a gene. The CDR3 is made up of 16 amino acids. CDR1 is LNHDA, CDR2 SQIVND, per germline (reference sequence).

The gene calls are TRBV27 and TRBJ1-1, with 8 bases that match TRBD1. Germline values: CDR1 MNHEY, CDR2 SMNVEV (reference sequence). Germline trimming cut 2 bases from V and 0 bases from J; bases unmatched to any gene: 8. The length of the CDR3 is 17 residues. The CDR3 here is CASSLNSGGEVNTEAFF. The CDR3 DNA is TGTGCCAGCAGTTTAAATTCAGGGGGCGAGGTGAACACTGAAGCTTTCTTT.

The chain combines TRBV7-9 with TRBJ1-1; D is uncertain. Germline V gene lookup returns CDR1 SEHNR and CDR2 FQNEAQ (reference sequence). There are 13 residues in the CDR3. Trimming left V 3 bases short and J 10 bases short, with 15 bases between. CDR3 sequence (DNA): TGTGCCAGCAGCTTGGCTTTCTCGAGCGGAGCTTTCTTT. It codes for CASSLAFSSGAFF.

This clone was recorded a few times. The chain employs TRBV4-2 and TRBJ1-6; TRBD1 matches at 7 bases. The CDR3 contains 17 residues. CDR1 and CDR2 from the germline V gene are LGHNA and YNFKEQ. V trimming: 1 base; J trimming: 2 bases; junction bases outside the gene matches: 5. CDR3 sequence: CASSQVTGVAYNSPLHF. DNA of the CDR3: TGTGCCAGCAGCCAAGTTACAGGGGTCGCCTATAATTCACCCCTCCACTTT.

The rearrangement uses TRBV6-5 and TRBJ1-2, with TRBD1 as a possible D gene (5 bases). The CDR3 has 14 residues. CDR1 and CDR2 from the germline V gene are MNHEY and SVGAGI. V shed 2 bases and J shed 2 bases, with 9 bases lying between them. CDR3 sequence: CASSYGHINYGYTF. The DNA for the CDR3 is TGTGCCAGCAGTTACGGACATATCAACTATGGCTACACCTTC.

The chain combines TRBV5-1 with TRBJ2-7; 9 positions match TRBD2. Germline V gene lookup returns CDR1 SGHRS and CDR2 YFSETQ. CDR3 length: 14 amino acids. V trimming: 4 bases; J trimming: 7 bases; junction bases outside the gene matches: 9. The CDR3 bases are TGCGCCAGCAGCGGGGGTCCTAGCGGGGAGGAGCAGTACTTC. Translated: CASSGGPSGEEQYF. Full variable domain (outside the CDR3, taken from reference TRBV5-1 and TRBJ2-7): KAGVTQTPRYLIKTRGQQVTLSCSPISGHRSVSWYQQTPGQGLQFLFEYFSETQRNKGNFPGRFSGRQFSNSRSEMNVSTLELGDSALYLCASSGGPSGEEQYFGPGTRLTVT.

The CDR3 sequence: CASSYSQGGSDTEAFF. CDR3 DNA sequence: TGTGCCAGCAGTTACTCCCAGGGAGGGTCGGACACTGAAGCTTTCTTT. The gene calls are TRBV6-6 and TRBJ1-1, with TRBD1 as a possible D gene (5 bases). This CDR3 has 16 residues. The V end was cut by 0 bases, the J end by 3 bases, with 14 bases between. Looked up from germline, CDR1 is MNHNY and CDR2 is SVGAGI (reference sequence).

As concerns this clone: Sequence at one end of the junction differs from germline and may be a read error. J is TRBJ2-3 and V is TRBV5-1; D is perhaps TRBD1 or TRBD2 (6 bases each). The CDR3 spans 13 residues. Germline V gene lookup returns CDR1 SGHRS and CDR2 YFSETQ. This CDR3 reads CASSLGGRDTQYF. The CDR3 DNA is TGTGCCAGCAGCTTGGGGGGCAGGGATACGCAGTATTTT.

The chain is built from TRBV28 and TRBJ1-2; no clear D. Trimming took off 1 base at V and 5 bases at J, with 5 bases between the two ends. The germline V gene has CDR1 MDHEN and CDR2 SYDVKM. The CDR3 is 12 residues long. The CDR3 region has the DNA TGTGCCAGCAGTTTATTGGAGTATGGCTACACCTTC. It translates to CASSLLEYGYTF.

The chain is built from TRBV9 and TRBJ2-3; D may be TRBD2 (6 bases). V lost 0 bases and J lost 4, with 15 bases in between. Germline values: CDR1 SGDLS, CDR2 YYNGEE. CDR3 size: 16 residues. The chain's CDR3 is CASSVGGDGPADTQYF. CDR3 DNA: TGTGCCAGCAGCGTAGGGGGGGATGGGCCCGCAGATACGCAGTATTTT. Complete variable domain (other parts from reference TRBV9 and TRBJ2-3): DSGVTQTPKHLITATGQRVTLRCSPRSGDLSVYWYQQSLDQGLQFLIQYYNGEERAKGNILERFSAQQFPDLHSELNLSSLELGDSALYFCASSVGGDGPADTQYFGPGTRLTVL.

V gene TRBV19 combines with J gene TRBJ2-3; 9 nucleotides match TRBD2. Germline trimming cut 4 bases from V and 6 bases from J; bases unmatched to any gene: 11. The CDR3 runs to 16 residues. In germline, CDR1 is LNHDA, CDR2 SQIVND (reference sequence). The DNA of the CDR3 is TGTGCCAGTAGTAGAGCGGGAGGTCCCCCCCCCGATACGCAGTATTTT. It codes for CASSRAGGPPPDTQYF.

V is TRBV6-1 and J is TRBJ2-3, with 8 positions matching TRBD2. The ends lost 2 bases at V and 2 bases at J; junction bases unmatched: 6. This CDR3 region has 16 residues. Germline V lookup: CDR1 MNHNS, CDR2 SASEGT. The CDR3 here is CASSEFGGRFTDTQYF. The CDR3 DNA reads TGTGCCAGCAGTGAATTCGGCGGGAGGTTCACAGATACGCAGTATTTT.

The J gene is TRBJ2-1, the V gene TRBV6-5; 7 bases map to TRBD2. V was pared by 6 bases and J by 8 bases, with 10 bases of the junction left unmatched. The CDR3 runs 14 residues. Germline V CDR1 and CDR2: MNHEY, SVGAGI. The CDR3 DNA is TGTGCCAGCAGGTTGGCGGGAGAAATCCATGAGCAGTTCTTC. Translating gives CASRLAGEIHEQFF.

The rearrangement links TRBV7-9 to TRBJ2-1; 8 bases map to TRBD2. V shed 1 base, J shed 2 bases, and the junction held 4 bases outside the gene matches. The V gene's germline CDR1 is SEHNR and CDR2 FQNEAQ (reference sequence). There are 16 residues in the CDR3. The CDR3 region is CASSLVAGGPYNEQFF. The CDR3 nucleotides are TGTGCCAGCAGCTTAGTTGCGGGGGGCCCCTACAATGAGCAGTTCTTC.

The chain joins TRBV7-9 to TRBJ1-1, with TRBD1 as a possible D gene (5 bases). Germline values: CDR1 SEHNR, CDR2 FQNEAQ (reference sequence). The CDR3 has 14 amino acids. V gave up 5 bases and J gave up 1 base, with 11 bases separating them. This CDR3 reads CASSIGTGNTEAFF. The CDR3 DNA sequence: TGTGCCAGCAGCATCGGGACTGGGAACACTGAAGCTTTCTTT.

The CDR3 is CASSPPRPDYEQYV. The CDR3 DNA is TGTGCCAGCAGCCCCCCGAGACCGGACTACGAGCAGTACGTC. This chain connects TRBV6-6 to TRBJ2-7; D is undetermined. The CDR3 runs to 14 residues. The germline gives CDR1 MNHNY, CDR2 SVGAGI (reference sequence). Trimming took 6 bases from V and 3 from J, leaving 15 bases between them.

The chain combines TRBV10-3 with TRBJ1-6; D is perhaps TRBD1 (6 bases). Germline V gene data show CDR1 as ENHRY and CDR2 as SYGVKD. This CDR3 is 15 amino acids long. V was pared by 5 bases and J by 5 bases, with 13 bases between. CDR3 in DNA: TGTGCCATCAGTTCGGGGGGCTCGGATAATTCACCCCTCCACTTT. Encoded protein: CAISSGGSDNSPLHF.

The genes are TRBV5-4 and TRBJ1-1; tentative D call: TRBD1 (5 bases). Trimming pared 4 bases from V and 3 bases from J, leaving 10 bases between. This CDR3 spans 13 amino acids. CDR1 SGHNT and CDR2 YYREEE come from the germline V gene (reference sequence). In DNA, the CDR3 is TGTGCCAGCAGCCGGGGGTTGGACACTGAAGCTTTCTTT. Translating it yields CASSRGLDTEAFF.

The CDR3 sequence: CASSLLRGRYQETQYF. For the CDR3, the DNA is TGTGCCAGCAGCCTTCTACGGGGGAGGTACCAAGAGACCCAGTACTTC. The chain is built from TRBV28 and TRBJ2-5; D may be TRBD2 (6 bases). Germline V gives CDR1 MDHEN, CDR2 SYDVKM. The CDR3 is 16 amino acids. The ends were cut back, 6 bases at V and 0 bases at J, with 17 bases in the middle.